The source of this TCR beta chain is a study of cytomegalovirus exposure and HLA in healthy donors. Notes on this clone: The antigen is unknown.

General study results and limits: Several of the most significant clusters appeared, in a later analysis, to be linked to common viral pathogens. Roughly even sequencing depth across donors was the assumption behind the presence/absence analyses.

Researchers ran the PCR with 60 Vbeta and 13 Jbeta primers. Profiled with immunoSEQ multiplex PCR; TCRdb holds only in-frame clones, not every one. This table holds 200,000 to 250,000 clones, more than 65% found once. V was cut by 6 bases and J by 7 bases, with 18 bases left in between. The CDR3 spans 14 residues. Germline CDR1 is SNHLY and CDR2 is FYNNEI. V and J are TRBV2 and TRBJ1-2; D might be TRBD1 (6 bases). Sequencing used PBMCs. This receptor was obtained from a man aged 18 to 35 in good health and CMV-seronegative. The CDR3 loop is CASSAGTSLPGYTF. The DNA for the CDR3 is TGTGCCAGCAGCGCCGGGACAAGTCTTCCTGGCTACACCTTC.